What follows are 7 T cell receptor beta chains derived from one specimen sequenced in a study of shared clonotypes between healthy human individuals (dated by TCRdb to 2019 to 2021). Library construction relied on the immunoSEQ multiplex PCR assay. TCRdb took this table from immuneACCESS and kept in-frame rearrangements with V and J called. Such tables lack part of the clones; where checked against another copy, unresolved V genes explain under half of the gap, and the rest is unexplained. In all, the sample holds 2,500,000 or so clones, and approximately 94% of those were seen once. The top ten hold around 0.15% of the sample. The sample was naive CD4+ T cells sorted from blood. Per the publication, the cell subset or site label means: CD45RA+ positively selected. These receptors originate from a man aged 18 to 29 in good health.

This clone occurred a few times. The chain couples TRBV18 to TRBJ2-5, with 9 bases that match TRBD2. Unmatched junction bases numbered 1, after V lost 2 bases and J lost 0 bases. This CDR3 has 15 residues. CDR1 and CDR2 (germline): KGHSH, LQKENI. CDR3 sequence: CASSPTSGHQETQYF. In DNA, the CDR3 is TGTGCCAGCTCACCAACTAGCGGGCACCAAGAGACCCAGTACTTC.

This chain joins TRBV5-6 and TRBJ2-7; 7 bases are shared with TRBD1. CDR1 is SGHDT, CDR2 YYEEEE, per germline. With V trimmed by 1 base and J by 4 bases, 11 bases remained unmatched. This CDR3 region has 16 residues. CDR3 bases: TGTGCCAGCAGCTTGTCATCGGGACAGTCCCTTTACGAGCAGTACTTC. Its translation: CASSLSSGQSLYEQYF.

The chain recombines TRBV25-1 with TRBJ1-1, with D unresolved. V was cut by 1 base and J by 3 bases, with 12 bases left in between. The CDR3 sequence is 15 residues long. Germline lookup yields CDR1 MGHDK and CDR2 SYGVNS. CDR3 sequence: CASSEWEAVDTEAFF. Here the CDR3 DNA reads TGTGCCAGCAGTGAATGGGAGGCCGTCGACACTGAAGCTTTCTTT. Supplemented by reference TRBV25-1 and TRBJ1-1, the full variable domain reads EADIYQTPRYLVIGTGKKITLECSQTMGHDKMYWYQQDPGMELHLIHYSYGVNSTEKGDLSSESTVSRIRTEHFPLTLESARPSHTSQYLCASSEWEAVDTEAFFGQGTRLTVV.

The gene calls are TRBV5-1 and TRBJ1-3; D remains ambiguous. CDR3 length equals 17 residues. Looked up from germline, CDR1 is SGHRS and CDR2 is YFSETQ. V was cut by 0 bases and J by 0 bases, with 13 bases left in between. CDR3 bases: TGCGCCAGCAGCTTGGAGGGCACCAAAAGCTCTGGAAACACCATATATTTT. Its translation: CASSLEGTKSSGNTIYF.

The V gene is TRBV6-5, the J gene TRBJ2-7; the D gene could be TRBD1 or TRBD2 (5 bases each). Germline values: CDR1 MNHEY, CDR2 SVGAGI. The CDR3 extends over 12 amino acids. With 8 bases removed from V and 6 bases from J, the gap between germline ends came to 14 bases. CDR3 sequence: CASGGPSAEQYF. The CDR3 nucleotides read TGTGCCAGCGGGGGACCGTCTGCCGAGCAGTACTTC.

A few counts support this clone. The V and J genes are TRBV2 and TRBJ1-5; tentative D call: TRBD1 (5 bases). Looked up from germline, CDR1 is SNHLY and CDR2 is FYNNEI. Trimming shortened V by 4 bases and J by 3 bases, and 13 bases separated the two germline ends. The CDR3 is 15 residues long. Here the CDR3 DNA reads TGTGCCAGCAGTGTTCAGGGAGGGCCCAATCAGCCCCAGCATTTT. Translating gives CASSVQGGPNQPQHF.

As for this clone: Other nucleotide sequences from this sample produce the same CDR3. This chain links TRBV27 with TRBJ2-7; 7 bases are a match to TRBD1. From germline, CDR1 is MNHEY and CDR2 SMNVEV (reference sequence). This CDR3 is 14 amino acids long. The junction had 2 bases not matched to a gene; V was cut back by 2 bases and J by 1 base. The CDR3 protein is CASSLARGSYEQYF. The CDR3 region has the DNA TGTGCCAGCAGTTTAGCCAGGGGGTCCTACGAGCAGTACTTC.